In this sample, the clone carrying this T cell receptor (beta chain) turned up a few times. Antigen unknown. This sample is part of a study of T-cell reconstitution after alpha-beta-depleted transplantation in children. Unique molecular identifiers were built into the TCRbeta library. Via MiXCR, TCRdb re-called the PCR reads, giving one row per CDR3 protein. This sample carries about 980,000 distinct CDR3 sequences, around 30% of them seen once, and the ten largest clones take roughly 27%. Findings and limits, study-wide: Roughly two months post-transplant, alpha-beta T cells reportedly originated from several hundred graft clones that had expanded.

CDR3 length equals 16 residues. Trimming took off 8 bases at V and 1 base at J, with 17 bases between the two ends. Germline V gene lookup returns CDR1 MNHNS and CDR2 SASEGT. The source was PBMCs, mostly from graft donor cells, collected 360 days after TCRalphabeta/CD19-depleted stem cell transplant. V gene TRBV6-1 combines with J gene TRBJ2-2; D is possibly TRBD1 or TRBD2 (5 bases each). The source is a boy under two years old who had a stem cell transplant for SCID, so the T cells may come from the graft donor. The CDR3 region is CASELWGSQNTGELFF. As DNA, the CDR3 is TGTGCCAGCGAACTCTGGGGGAGTCAGAACACCGGGGAGCTGTTTTTT.